The sequence of this TCR beta chain was determined in a study of OX40 agonist ivuxolimab in advanced cancers. The repertoire was sequenced with immunoSEQ multiplex PCR; TCRdb's copy has only in-frame clones and lacks some. The top ten hold under 4% of the sample, which has nearly 80,000 clones, 70% to 85% seen once. The CDR3 consists of 15 residues. CDR1 and CDR2 (germline): MGHRA, YSYEKL. The V and J ends lost 7 bases and 0 bases respectively, with 14 bases between them. Regarding this clone: What it binds is unknown.

Findings and limits, study-wide: A proportion of nonresponders additionally exhibited low normalized T-cell clonal expansion.

Patients who had autoimmune disease history or got systemic immunosuppression were left out. This TCR was sampled from an adult with an advanced solid tumor such as melanoma, head and neck, liver or kidney cancer. The chain links TRBV4-1 to TRBJ2-3, with D possibly matching TRBD2 (6 bases). This material consisted of CD4+ or CD8+ T cells sorted from blood, taken in a trial of the OX40 agonist ivuxolimab. The CDR3 DNA is TGCGCCAGCAATCGGGGGACCTCTAGCACAGATACGCAGTATTTT. Amino acids: CASNRGTSSTDTQYF.